What follows is one T cell receptor (beta chain) and its context. Its specificity is unknown. The data stem from a study of cytomegalovirus exposure and HLA in healthy donors. Overall study context: From HLA-typed donors, an early data release held 70 million to 95 million unique TCRs. General observations from the study: Later on, an analysis found that several of the most significant clusters appeared to be linked to common viral pathogens, which included parvovirus B19. Follow-up analysis later connected one missense variant in DCLRE1C with trimming of TCR beta V- and J-genes.

Use of 60 Vbeta and 13 Jbeta primers characterized the PCR. Here immunoSEQ multiplex PCR was the method, and the copy in TCRdb shows in-frame clones only, minus some. This table holds about 130,000 clones, 65% to 80% found once. CDR1 MDHEN and CDR2 SYDVKM come from the germline V gene. V was pared by 3 bases and J by 2 bases, with 2 bases of the junction left unmatched. This CDR3 region has 14 residues. The chain employs TRBV28 and TRBJ2-3; the match to TRBD2 covers 7 bases. Specimen: PBMCs. This TCR came from a woman between 40 and 55 years old in good health and CMV-seronegative. The CDR3 DNA is TGTGCCAGCAGTTTGGGGACTATCACAGATACGCAGTATTTT. Its protein is CASSLGTITDTQYF. Drawing the rest from reference TRBV28 and TRBJ2-3, the complete variable domain is DVKVTQSSRYLVKRTGEKVFLECVQDMDHENMFWYRQDPGLGLRLIYFSYDVKMKEKGDIPEGYSVSREKKERFSLILESASTNQTSMYLCASSLGTITDTQYFGPGTRLTVL.